This T cell receptor (beta chain) came from a study of identical twins. Study outcomes and limitations: For cord blood, abundant beta clonotypes had fewer insertions, unlike memory repertoires, which showed none.

Template switching introduced a universal primer site, and the cDNA bore unique molecular identifiers. A single record per CDR3 protein comes from TCRdb applying MiXCR to the 5' RACE reads. In the table there are hundreds of thousands of distinct CDR3 sequences, about 12% of which are singletons. Germline loops: CDR1 MNHEY, CDR2 SVGEGT. This CDR3 is 16 amino acids long. The junction had 11 bases not matched to a gene; V was cut back by 2 bases and J by 5 bases. This clonotype was recorded many times. Its antigen is currently unknown. These data are also associated with another study on yellow fever vaccine responses in identical twins.

The rearrangement joins TRBV6-2 or TRBV6-3 to TRBJ2-5, with TRBD2 matching over 7 bases. The receptor was derived from a woman younger than 30 in good health. Input material: PBMCs. CDR3 nucleotide sequence: TGTGCCAGCAGTTACCCCTCGGGGGAGGGGAAGGAGACCCAGTACTTC. Amino acids: CASSYPSGEGKETQYF.